The source of this T cell receptor (beta chain) is a study of metastatic and nonmetastatic thyroid tumors. About the study: Repertoire comparisons spanned blood and tumor or nodule tissue from malignant and benign thyroid patients.

Regarding the study as a whole: Across blood and tumor, TCR beta diversity in malignant thyroid tumors was reportedly significantly higher than in benign nodules.

TCRdb called clones again from the PCR reads with MiXCR. Of over 30,000 clones listed, approximately 30% are singletons. Among the patients, none had received any treatment before thyroid surgery. This clone appeared many times. Its target is unknown. This CDR3 is 15 amino acids long. CDR1 is SGHKS, CDR2 YYEKEE, per germline (reference sequence). V dropped 0 bases and J dropped 5; count of bases not matched to a gene: 7. The source is a female donor with papillary thyroid cancer or a benign thyroid nodule (not recorded which). Some clones in this sample may be carry-over from other donors' samples. Sequencing used blood. The chain has TRBV5-5 and TRBJ2-5, with 7 positions matching TRBD2. CDR3 protein: CASSLGLAFGETQYF. As DNA, the CDR3 is TGTGCCAGCAGCTTGGGACTAGCCTTCGGTGAGACCCAGTACTTC.